Given below is one TCR beta chain in context. This clone's antigen is unknown. Qualities for individual bases were not recorded, and no much larger clone is one base off. This specimen comes from a study of CD8+ T cells in alopecia areata (dated 2018 in TCRdb). Study-wide context: Treated patients were enrolled in an open-label pilot trial of oral tofacitinib, 5 to 10 mg twice daily, for moderate-to-severe alopecia areata. Tofacitinib was given for 6 to 18 months, followed by 6 months of follow-up off drug to assess delayed response and recurrence. For the treated patients, the SALT score, which quantifies what percentage of scalp surface area is affected, served as the measure of disease severity. In both human patients and the C3H/HeJ mouse model, the study applied high-throughput TCRbeta sequencing to look at T cell clonal expansion in alopecia areata. In humans, TCRbeta sequencing was performed on scalp tissue and on sorted CD4+ and CD8+ peripheral blood T cells from healthy controls and from patients with patchy or totalis/universalis alopecia areata. Tofacitinib-treated patients had biopsies at baseline and at 4 and 24 weeks of treatment, with a later scalp biopsy in several patients. Scalp clonality was compared across normal scalp (n=4), patchy alopecia areata scalp (n=8), and alopecia totalis/universalis scalp (n=8). RNA was extracted with the PAXgene miRNA kit for fixed scalp, the miRNeasy kit for PBMCs, and the RNeasy kit for mouse skin. Amplification of TCRbeta CDR3 regions was done by immunoSEQ multiplex PCR using 35 Vbeta forward primers and 13 Jbeta reverse primers.

The library was prepared using the immunoSEQ multiplex PCR assay. For TCR sequencing, RNA was extracted from every sample and reverse transcribed into cDNA to serve as template. SuperScript III was used to make first-strand cDNA, primed with a 2:1 mix of oligo-dT and random hexamers. A synthetic immune receptor repertoire was used to assess amplification bias, and residual bias was removed computationally. The study's own analysis went as follows. Raw reads were preprocessed to remove errors, and CDR3 was defined according to IMGT conventions as the region from the conserved cysteine to phenylalanine. Clonality was computed by normalizing Shannon entropy by log2 of the number of productive unique TCRs and subtracting the result from 1. Whether each scalp clone was CD4 or CD8 was inferred by checking scalp TCRbeta sequences against the CD4 and CD8 repertoires from sorted blood. Imported from immuneACCESS, the table was reduced by TCRdb to in-frame sequences with V and J called. These copies leave out some clones; in studies compared against another copy, an unresolved V gene accounts for under half, and the cause of the remainder is not known. V, J and clone size are those of that table, while D and trimming were read from the DNA. The sample yields 140,000 to 150,000 clones; roughly 52% were counted once. The ten top clones hold around 15% of the sample.

The germline ends are 12 bases apart after V is trimmed by 4 bases and J by 0 bases. The CDR1 and CDR2 encoded by the germline V gene are MGHDK and SYGVNS. The CDR3 goes from the cysteine to the phenylalanine over 15 residues. The only DNA kept is the CDR3, 45 bases in frame from the first base. The sample's time point label, decoded: more than three weeks on oral tofacitinib. The treatment or condition label, as the study defines it: oral pan-JAK inhibitor, 5-10 mg twice daily. Lesional scalp punch biopsies and peripheral blood were collected from alopecia areata patients. PBMCs were isolated by density centrifugation and stained for CD3, CD4 and CD8, after which CD4+ and CD8+ T cells were sorted on a FACSAria. The paper as a whole reports these results and caveats: During tofacitinib treatment, many expanded lesional clones stuck around in both scalp and blood, and this persistence may partly explain why relapse happens after treatment is stopped. Lesional scalp, especially in alopecia totalis/universalis, showed higher clonality and more expanded CD8+ clones than normal scalp, suggesting antigenic drive. Compared with mice, TCR sequences shared between patients were less clear, possibly partly because of HLA diversity across the patient population. Because the treated cohort was small and had just a single nonresponder, larger studies are needed to establish links between baseline CD8+ expansion and response. Tofacitinib significantly decreased scalp clonality and the number of expanded CD8+ clones among the top 100 scalp clones. Scalp TCR repertoire analysis is complicated because resident alphabeta T cells in normal human skin are also sequenced, whereas mouse skin is dominated by gammadelta T cells.

This sequence was found in a human donor with alopecia areata. The sequence links TRBV25-1 to TRBJ1-2, with no confident D gene call. Sample: CD8+ T cells sorted from blood, taken at week 4, from a patient treated with tofacitinib. CDR3 sequence: CASSARLGANYGYTF. The sequenced DNA is TGTGCCAGCAGTGCTCGACTGGGAGCTAACTATGGCTACACCTTC.